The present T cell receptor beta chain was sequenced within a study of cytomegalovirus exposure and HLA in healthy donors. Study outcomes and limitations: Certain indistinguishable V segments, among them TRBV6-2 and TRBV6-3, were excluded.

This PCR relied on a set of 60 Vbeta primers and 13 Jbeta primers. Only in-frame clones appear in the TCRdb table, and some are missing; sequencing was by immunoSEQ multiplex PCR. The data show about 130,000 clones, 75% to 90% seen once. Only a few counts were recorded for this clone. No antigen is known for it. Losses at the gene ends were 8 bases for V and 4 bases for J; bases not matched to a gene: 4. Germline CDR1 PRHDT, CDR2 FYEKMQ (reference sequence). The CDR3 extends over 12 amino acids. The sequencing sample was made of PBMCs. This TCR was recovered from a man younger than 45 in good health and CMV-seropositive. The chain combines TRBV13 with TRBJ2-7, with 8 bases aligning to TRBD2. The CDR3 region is CASAGGGYEQYF. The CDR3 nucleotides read TGTGCCAGCGCGGGGGGCGGGTACGAGCAGTACTTC.